These T cell receptor beta chains were read from a single sample in a study of T cell responses to AZD1222 COVID-19 vaccine. The data were produced by immunoSEQ multiplex PCR, yet TCRdb's version contains in-frame clones alone and is incomplete. The repertoire includes more than 100,000 clones, 85% to 95% of them detected once, and 4% to 6% sits in the top ten. Sequences were derived from peripheral blood, sampled 28 days after the second AZD1222 dose. The source of these receptors is an adult who received the AZD1222 COVID-19 vaccine. Both conserved end residues are trimmed from each CDR3.

v_call,j_call,cdr3_aa
TRBV29-1,TRBJ2-1,SVDPSGVYNEQF
TRBV10-1,TRBJ2-5,ASSERAGGPKTQY
TRBV4-1,TRBJ1-5,ASSPPQYNQPQH
TRBV5-1,TRBJ2-4,ASSSGEIAKNIQY
TRBV4-3,TRBJ2-5,ASSLLLGRGQETQY
TRBV4-1,TRBJ1-4,ASSQEERINEKLF
TRBV5-4,TRBJ1-4,ASSRDGGNNEKLF
TRBV6-5,TRBJ2-3,ASRRPSTDTQY
TRBV7-2,TRBJ2-3,ASSLSRNGGDTQY
TRBV11-3,TRBJ2-3,ASSLRVTDTQY
TRBV27,TRBJ1-1,ASGRGMTSTEAF
TRBV10-1,TRBJ2-7,ASSLLRGPDYEQY
TRBV5-4,TRBJ2-1,ASSLERDYPYNEQF
TRBV3-1/TRBV3-2,TRBJ2-5,ASSQGGETQY
TRBV9,TRBJ2-1,ASSPIEIGYEQF
TRBV7-2,TRBJ2-2,ASTRFGTGELF
TRBV5-4,TRBJ1-4,ASSQDRVNEKLF
TRBV6-6,TRBJ1-6,ASSYGPDKSDSPLH
TRBV2,TRBJ1-5,ASSETSGTLTQNSNQPQH
TRBV7-9,TRBJ1-2,ASSLGQGNYGYT
TRBV25-1,TRBJ1-2,ASSEFGGDYGYT
TRBV27,TRBJ1-2,ASSRGQGDYGYT
TRBV28,TRBJ2-1,ASSFVTSGINEQF
TRBV3-1/TRBV3-2,TRBJ2-2,ASSSRVSAGELF
TRBV12-5,TRBJ2-1,ASGPSSLAAIARQF
TRBV7-3,TRBJ2-5,ASSLTGTVQETQY
TRBV3-1/TRBV3-2,TRBJ2-2,ASSRAGGTNTGELF
TRBV7-2,TRBJ2-5,ASSWTALGTQY
TRBV6-5,TRBJ2-5,ASSYGLARETQY